The 30 T cell receptor beta chains in this list originate from one sample, sequenced in a study of cytomegalovirus exposure and HLA in healthy donors (dated by TCRdb to 2017 to 2019). Library generation was performed with the immunoSEQ multiplex PCR assay. For the multiplex PCR, a mixture combining 60 forward primers for TCR Vbeta segments and 13 reverse primers for TCR Jbeta segments was used. This is the immuneACCESS table as TCRdb keeps it, with only in-frame sequences that have V and J called. A part of the clones is gone; compared with another copy, unresolved V genes explain less than half, and the rest is unexplained. Present in this sample are approximately 170,000 clones, 75% to 90% of which were seen just once. The ten largest clones represent 1.2% of the sample. The sample comprised PBMCs. These TCRs come from a boy between 2 and 10 years old in good health and CMV-seronegative.

This clone occurred once. The genes are TRBV20-1 and TRBJ1-2, with no clear D. CDR1 DFQATT and CDR2 SNEGSKA come from the germline V gene (reference sequence). The ends were cut back, 3 bases at V and 3 bases at J, with 5 bases in the middle. CDR3 length: 11 amino acids. The DNA for the CDR3 is TGCAGTGCTAGGTCCTACTATGGCTACACCTTC. This gives the protein CSARSYYGYTF.

The rearrangement joins TRBV6-1 to TRBJ2-7, with 8 bases that match TRBD2. Germline trimming cut 0 bases from V and 4 bases from J; bases unmatched to any gene: 5. The germline CDR1 and CDR2 sequences are MNHNS and SASEGT. The CDR3 contains 15 residues. In DNA form, the CDR3 reads TGTGCCAGCAGTGAAGCGGTAGCGGGACTGTACGAGCAGTACTTC. Encoded protein: CASSEAVAGLYEQYF.

This clone was detected only a few times. The gene calls are TRBV5-6 and TRBJ2-6, with D perhaps matching TRBD1 (5 bases). Looked up from germline, CDR1 is SGHDT and CDR2 is YYEEEE. The ends were cut back, 4 bases at V and 4 bases at J, with 15 bases in the middle. This CDR3 spans 16 amino acids. CDR3 sequence reads: CASSTGQGSGANVLTF. The DNA for the CDR3 is TGTGCCAGCAGCACCGGGCAGGGATCCGGGGCCAACGTCCTGACTTTC.

The chain is built from TRBV7-9 and TRBJ2-5, with a tentative D call TRBD2 (6 bases). The germline V gene has CDR1 SEHNR and CDR2 FQNEAQ (reference sequence). CDR3 length equals 15 residues. The V and J ends lost 3 bases and 4 bases respectively, with 15 bases between them. The CDR3 DNA reads TGTGCCAGCAGCTTCTATGGGGGGAAGGGAGAGACCCAGTACTTC. This sequence encodes CASSFYGGKGETQYF.

To note about this clone: One junction end disagrees with the germline gene, perhaps due to a read error. The chain combines TRBV7-7 with TRBJ2-5; D is unresolved. The J call is doubtful: the DNA matches TRBJ2-7 better. The CDR3 has 13 residues. The germline gives CDR1 SSHAT, CDR2 FNYEAQ (reference sequence). CDR3 loop: CASSIRLNYEQYF. The CDR3 DNA reads TGTGCTAGCAGCATAAGACTCAACTACGAGCAGTACTTC.

The DNA for the CDR3 is TGTGCCAGCAGCTTAGCTGGCGGGTGGGGGGATGAGCAGTTCTTC. This sequence encodes CASSLAGGWGDEQFF. The V and J genes are TRBV7-9 and TRBJ2-1; a possible D gene is TRBD2 (6 bases). This CDR3 is 15 amino acids long. V dropped 0 bases and J dropped 8 bases, with 14 bases sitting between them. CDR1 SEHNR and CDR2 FQNEAQ come from the germline V gene (reference sequence).

This chain connects TRBV7-8 to TRBJ2-2, with 7 nucleotides matching TRBD2. The CDR3 has 17 residues. Germline CDR1 is SGHVS and CDR2 is FQNEAQ. J was trimmed by 1 base and V by 5 bases; bases with no gene match: 10. The CDR3 nucleotides read TGTGCCAGCAGCACCGCCCGGGGGGTGGGGAACACCGGGGAGCTGTTTTTT. Amino acids: CASSTARGVGNTGELFF.

The chain has TRBV7-6 and TRBJ1-1, with TRBD1 identical over 7 bases. Unmatched junction bases numbered 15, after V lost 8 bases and J lost 3 bases. The CDR3 spans 16 residues. CDR1 is SGHVS and CDR2 is FNYEAQ in the germline V gene. CDR3 region: CASGGNTGVGHTEAFF. DNA of the CDR3: TGTGCCAGCGGGGGAAATACAGGGGTAGGTCACACTGAAGCTTTCTTT.

The gene calls are TRBV19 and TRBJ1-4, with no clear D. Germline V lookup: CDR1 LNHDA, CDR2 SQIVND (reference sequence). CDR3 length: 15 amino acids. The V and J ends lost 0 bases and 3 bases respectively, with 8 bases between them. CDR3 sequence reads: CASSIERAANEKLFF. The CDR3, as DNA: TGTGCCAGTAGTATAGAGAGGGCGGCTAATGAAAAACTGTTTTTT.

The chain recombines TRBV30 with TRBJ1-5; 7 bases fit TRBD1. Per the germline V gene, CDR1 is GTSNPN and CDR2 is SVGIG (reference sequence). With V trimmed by 1 base and J by 2 bases, 11 bases remained unmatched. This CDR3 has 17 residues. This chain's CDR3 is CAWSAWRGHGGNQPQHF. CDR3 in DNA: TGTGCCTGGAGTGCTTGGAGGGGGCACGGGGGCAATCAGCCCCAGCATTTT.

This clone showed up just a few times. The chain joins TRBV30 to TRBJ1-2; no firm D call. CDR3 length equals 12 residues. Germline V gene lookup returns CDR1 GTSNPN and CDR2 SVGIG (reference sequence). The CDR3, as DNA: TGTGCAGGAGGAAAGTCTAACTATGGCTACACCTTC. Its protein product is CAGGKSNYGYTF.

The chain couples TRBV7-9 to TRBJ2-1, with TRBD2 identical over 16 bases. The V and J ends lost 5 bases and 15 bases, in that order; junction bases with no gene match: 10. Germline-derived CDR1 and CDR2 are SEHNR and FQNEAQ (reference sequence). The CDR3 has 15 residues. As DNA, the CDR3 is TGTGCCAGCAGCCTTGGGACTAGCGGGGGGGCATCTCGGTTCTTC. Translated: CASSLGTSGGASRFF.

This rearrangement joins TRBV6-1 to TRBJ1-4; D call uncertain. Germline V gene data show CDR1 as MNHNS and CDR2 as SASEGT. The CDR3 has 14 residues. Trimming shortened V by 6 bases and J by 0 bases, and 8 bases separated the two germline ends. DNA of the CDR3: TGTGCCAGCAGATCCCAGACAACTAATGAAAAACTGTTTTTT. It codes for CASRSQTTNEKLFF.

V is TRBV5-1 and J is TRBJ1-2; D is possibly TRBD1 (5 bases). Between the trimmed V and J ends, which lost 7 bases and 4 bases, there was a span of 17 bases. Looked up from germline, CDR1 is SGHRS and CDR2 is YFSETQ. The length of the CDR3 is 14 residues. This CDR3 is CASARGTGTYGYTF. CDR3 DNA sequence: TGCGCCAGCGCCCGGGGGACGGGGACCTATGGCTACACCTTC. The whole variable domain, remainder taken from reference TRBV5-1 and TRBJ1-2, is KAGVTQTPRYLIKTRGQQVTLSCSPISGHRSVSWYQQTPGQGLQFLFEYFSETQRNKGNFPGRFSGRQFSNSRSEMNVSTLELGDSALYLCASARGTGTYGYTFGSGTRLTVV.

CDR3 sequence (DNA): TGTGCCAGCAGCTTCGGACAGGGCAACACTGAAGCTTTCTTT. This encodes CASSFGQGNTEAFF. The chain links TRBV7-2 to TRBJ1-1; 8 bases match TRBD1. Germline CDR1 and CDR2: SGHTA and FQGNSA. CDR3 length: 14 amino acids. V trimming: 3 bases; J trimming: 2 bases; junction bases outside the gene matches: 2.

V usage is TRBV19 and J usage is TRBJ2-7, with TRBD2 identical over 14 bases. Per the germline V gene, CDR1 is LNHDA and CDR2 is SQIVND (reference sequence). The CDR3 has 17 amino acids. V gave up 5 bases and J gave up 7 bases; unmatched junction bases: 13. Here the CDR3 DNA reads TGTGCCAGTAGTTCAAGGACTAGCGGGAGGCTCCTTGAGGAGCAGTACTTC. This gives the protein CASSSRTSGRLLEEQYF.

V gene TRBV13 combines with J gene TRBJ2-1; TRBD2 aligns across 9 bases. The CDR3 length is 16 residues. The V and J ends lost 1 base and 7 bases, in that order; junction bases with no gene match: 8. CDR1 is PRHDT and CDR2 is FYEKMQ in the germline V gene (reference sequence). This CDR3 is CASSLEASGVVNEQFF. Written as DNA, the CDR3 is TGTGCCAGCAGCTTAGAGGCTAGCGGGGTGGTAAATGAGCAGTTCTTC.

This clone was detected a few times. V gene TRBV4-1 combines with J gene TRBJ2-2, with 12 bases aligning to TRBD2. The germline V gene has CDR1 MGHRA and CDR2 YSYEKL. The CDR3 consists of 17 residues. Unmatched junction bases numbered 4, after V lost 0 bases and J lost 5 bases. The CDR3 is CASSQDLTSGRTGELFF. The CDR3 nucleotides are TGCGCCAGCAGCCAAGATCTAACTAGCGGGAGGACCGGGGAGCTGTTTTTT.

A word on this clone: The identical CDR3 is also encoded by other nucleotide sequences in the sample. The chain carries TRBV25-1 and TRBJ1-2, with 12 bases aligning to TRBD1. V trimming: 6 bases; J trimming: 7 bases; junction bases outside the gene matches: 6. The V gene's germline CDR1 is MGHDK and CDR2 SYGVNS. The CDR3 contains 14 residues. The CDR3 DNA sequence: TGTGCCAGCAGCCGGGGACAGGGGGCCTCTGGCTACACCTTC. Residues: CASSRGQGASGYTF.

The chain couples TRBV19 to TRBJ1-2; D perhaps matches TRBD1 (5 bases). Between the trimmed V and J ends, which lost 1 base and 4 bases, there was a span of 13 bases. The germline CDR1 and CDR2 sequences are LNHDA and SQIVND (reference sequence). The CDR3 is 15 residues long. The CDR3 DNA reads TGTGCCAGTAGTATAGGGGCAGGGCAACCCTATGGCTACACCTTC. As protein: CASSIGAGQPYGYTF. Full variable domain (remainder filled in from reference TRBV19 and TRBJ1-2): DGGITQSPKYLFRKEGQNVTLSCEQNLNHDAMYWYRQDPGQGLRLIYYSQIVNDFQKGDIAEGYSVSREKKESFPLTVTSAQKNPTAFYLCASSIGAGQPYGYTFGSGTRLTVV.

The rearrangement uses TRBV19 and TRBJ1-5, with D possibly being TRBD1 (5 bases). V lost 1 base to trimming and J lost 4 bases, with 11 bases between them. Germline CDR1 and CDR2: LNHDA and SQIVND (reference sequence). CDR3 length: 15 amino acids. The CDR3 DNA reads TGTGCCAGTAGTATAGTGGGGGGGGATAATCAGCCCCAGCATTTT. Translating it yields CASSIVGGDNQPQHF. Based on the CDR3 plus reference TRBV19 and TRBJ1-5, the full variable domain is DGGITQSPKYLFRKEGQNVTLSCEQNLNHDAMYWYRQDPGQGLRLIYYSQIVNDFQKGDIAEGYSVSREKKESFPLTVTSAQKNPTAFYLCASSIVGGDNQPQHFGDGTRLSIL.

The chain links TRBV19 to TRBJ1-5; maybe TRBD1 (6 bases). Germline V gene lookup returns CDR1 LNHDA and CDR2 SQIVND (reference sequence). This CDR3 is built from 15 residues. Trimming cost V 3 bases and J 0 bases, with 9 bases left between them. The CDR3 region has the DNA TGTGCCAGTAGTATGGGACACCTTAGCAATCAGCCCCAGCATTTT. Translating it yields CASSMGHLSNQPQHF.

The chain combines TRBV18 with TRBJ2-7; 8 bases line up with TRBD1. V shed 4 bases and J 6 bases; nucleotides not matched to a gene: 14. Germline V lookup: CDR1 KGHSH, CDR2 LQKENI. The CDR3 is 16 residues long. CDR3 amino acids: CASSLTDRVSRGEQYF. The CDR3 DNA reads as TGTGCCAGCTCACTTACGGACAGGGTGTCCCGGGGCGAGCAGTACTTC.

The CDR3 sequence is CASSLAGGGRAGELFF. The CDR3 DNA sequence: TGTGCCAGCAGCTTGGCAGGCGGGGGGCGCGCCGGGGAGCTGTTTTTT. The chain carries TRBV5-4 and TRBJ2-2; TRBD2 agrees at 8 bases. J was trimmed by 6 bases and V by 0 bases; bases with no gene match: 7. Germline CDR1 is SGHNT and CDR2 is YYREEE (reference sequence). The CDR3 sequence is 16 residues long.

V usage is TRBV10-3 and J usage is TRBJ1-2; no definite D call. V was clipped by 3 bases and J by 1 base, with 12 bases between them. Germline CDR1 is ENHRY and CDR2 is SYGVKD. CDR3 length equals 15 residues. The CDR3 region has the DNA TGTGCCATCAGTGAACCGACGGGTAATAACTATGGCTACACCTTC. The encoded protein is CAISEPTGNNYGYTF.

The gene calls are TRBV6-1 and TRBJ1-2, with 7 nucleotides matching TRBD1. With V trimmed by 6 bases and J by 7 bases, 5 bases remained unmatched. The length of the CDR3 is 12 residues. Germline CDR1 is MNHNS and CDR2 is SASEGT. CDR3 sequence reads: CASSDRVSGYTF. The CDR3 DNA is TGTGCCAGCAGCGACAGGGTTAGTGGCTACACCTTC.

This clone was observed once. V and J are TRBV7-2 and TRBJ2-2; D ambiguous. Germline-derived CDR1 and CDR2 are SGHTA and FQGNSA. CDR3 length equals 15 residues. V shed 5 bases and J shed 4 bases, with 14 bases lying between them. CDR3 loop: CASSPKIRGTGELFF. Written as DNA, the CDR3 is TGTGCCAGCAGCCCAAAAATTCGAGGCACCGGGGAGCTGTTTTTT.

V gene TRBV5-1 combines with J gene TRBJ1-2; the match to TRBD1 covers 7 bases. Unmatched junction bases numbered 15, after V lost 0 bases and J lost 7 bases. Germline V CDR1 and CDR2: SGHRS, YFSETQ. This CDR3 is 17 amino acids long. The CDR3 is CASSLEGQIGEFGGYTF. CDR3 in DNA: TGCGCCAGCAGCTTGGAGGGACAGATCGGTGAGTTTGGTGGCTACACCTTC.

This clone was found once. The chain uses TRBV20-1 and TRBJ1-1; D perhaps matches TRBD1 (5 bases). V lost 4 bases to trimming and J lost 8 bases, with 11 bases between them. The CDR3 contains 11 residues. Germline CDR1 is DFQATT and CDR2 is SNEGSKA (reference sequence). CDR3 loop: CSATQVPEAFF. The DNA for the CDR3 is TGCAGTGCTACACAGGTCCCAGAAGCTTTCTTT.

This clone was seen a handful of times. The gene calls are TRBV9 and TRBJ2-7, with 7 bases lining up with TRBD1. Germline CDR1 is SGDLS and CDR2 is YYNGEE. V gave up 4 bases and J gave up 5 bases; unmatched junction bases: 9. The CDR3 covers 14 residues. This CDR3 is CASSSGQSHHEQYF. The CDR3 coding sequence is TGTGCCAGCAGCTCGGGACAGTCGCACCACGAGCAGTACTTC. Full variable domain (outside the CDR3, taken from reference TRBV9 and TRBJ2-7): DSGVTQTPKHLITATGQRVTLRCSPRSGDLSVYWYQQSLDQGLQFLIQYYNGEERAKGNILERFSAQQFPDLHSELNLSSLELGDSALYFCASSSGQSHHEQYFGPGTRLTVT.